One sample yielded the 9 T cell receptor beta chains listed below, sequenced in a study of shared clonotypes between healthy human individuals. Clones were sequenced by immunoSEQ multiplex PCR, and TCRdb holds only the in-frame ones, with some missing. The repertoire has 650,000 to 800,000 clones, 72% of them found once; the top ten carry less than 2%. The sample comprised memory CD4+ T cells sorted from blood. Subset indicated: CD45RA-negative fraction. All receptors derive from a woman in her 30s in good health.

The chain employs TRBV5-4 and TRBJ1-1, with D perhaps TRBD1 (6 bases). The CDR3 has 12 residues. CDR1 is SGHNT, CDR2 YYREEE, per germline (reference sequence). The ends were cut back, 3 bases at V and 6 bases at J, with 9 bases in the middle. The CDR3 region is CASSSQGSEAFF. DNA for the CDR3: TGTGCCAGCAGCTCTCAGGGGTCTGAAGCTTTCTTT. Together with reference TRBV5-4 and TRBJ1-1, the CDR3 gives the full variable domain: ETGVTQSPTHLIKTRGQQVTLRCSSQSGHNTVSWYQQALGQGPQFIFQYYREEENGRGNFPPRFSGLQFPNYSSELNVNALELDDSALYLCASSSQGSEAFFGQGTRLTVV.

This clone has more than one count but fewer than ten. The gene calls are TRBV7-3 and TRBJ2-7; TRBD1 matches at 8 bases. Germline V gene sequence: CDR1 SGHTA, CDR2 FQGTGA. V lost 5 bases to trimming and J lost 3 bases; unmatched junction nucleotides: 3. The CDR3 runs to 13 residues. Written as DNA, the CDR3 is TGTGCCAGCAGCCGTGACAGGGGCTACGAGCAGTACTTC. Translated: CASSRDRGYEQYF.

The sample holds one count of this clone. V usage is TRBV6-6 and J usage is TRBJ2-5; 12 bases are a match to TRBD2. The CDR3 runs 14 residues. Germline CDR1 MNHNY, CDR2 SVGAGI (reference sequence). V dropped 7 bases and J dropped 5; count of bases not matched to a gene: 5. The CDR3 region is CASTKLAGGETQYF. For the CDR3, the DNA is TGTGCCAGCACTAAACTAGCGGGAGGTGAGACCCAGTACTTC.

The genes are TRBV27 and TRBJ2-1, with TRBD2 identical over 14 bases. Germline V CDR1 and CDR2: MNHEY, SMNVEV (reference sequence). The CDR3 length is 15 residues. V gave up 6 bases and J gave up 7 bases; unmatched junction bases: 5. CDR3 sequence reads: CASRTGTSGRNEQFF. The DNA for the CDR3 is TGTGCCAGCAGGACAGGGACTAGCGGGAGAAATGAGCAGTTCTTC.

This clone was detected only a few times. Additional DNA sequences in this sample encode the identical CDR3. This rearrangement joins TRBV5-1 to TRBJ2-7; 7 bases match TRBD1. After removal of 0 bases from V and 6 bases from J, the junction contained 6 bases not matched to a gene. Germline V CDR1 and CDR2: SGHRS, YFSETQ. The CDR3 sequence is 14 residues long. The CDR3 DNA reads TGCGCCAGCAGCTTGGGGACAGGTGACCTCGAGCAGTACTTC. It specifies CASSLGTGDLEQYF.

In DNA form, the CDR3 reads TGTGCCAGCAGTGACGGGACTAGCGATGAGCAGTTCTTC. Translated, it gives CASSDGTSDEQFF. The chain joins TRBV25-1 to TRBJ2-1; 10 nucleotides align to TRBD2. Germline CDR1 and CDR2: MGHDK and SYGVNS. Trimming took 3 bases from V and 8 from J; bases not matched to a gene: 1. This CDR3 region has 13 residues.

The rearrangement links TRBV19 to TRBJ2-1; TRBD2 aligns across 7 bases. CDR1 is LNHDA, CDR2 SQIVND, per germline (reference sequence). Trimming at V came to 8 bases and at J to 3 bases, leaving 10 bases not matched to a gene. This CDR3 comprises 15 residues. The CDR3 nucleotides are TGTGCCAGTCGTGAAGCTAGCGGTAGCTACAATGAGCAGTTCTTC. Protein: CASREASGSYNEQFF.

Turning to this clone: The same CDR3 also results from other DNA sequences found in this sample. The J gene is TRBJ1-5, the V gene TRBV28, with D maybe TRBD1 (5 bases). Germline V gene data show CDR1 as MDHEN and CDR2 as SYDVKM. The length of the CDR3 is 15 residues. Deletions cut 6 bases from V and 0 bases from J, with 12 bases between. The CDR3 nucleotides are TGTGCCAGCAGAACGGGGGATTATAGCAATCAGCCCCAGCATTTT. This sequence encodes CASRTGDYSNQPQHF.

The gene calls are TRBV18 and TRBJ2-7; 8 positions match TRBD1. The V gene's germline CDR1 is KGHSH and CDR2 LQKENI. This CDR3 region has 15 residues. The J segment lost 2 bases and the V segment lost 2 bases, leaving 5 bases of the junction unmatched. CDR3 amino acids: CASSPLGQATYEQYF. CDR3 DNA sequence: TGTGCCAGCTCACCATTGGGACAGGCGACCTACGAGCAGTACTTC.